This TCR beta chain stems from a study of blood T cell repertoires in COVID-19. Overall study context: Donors in the United States, Italy and Spain gave samples during acute or convalescent COVID-19.

In the study's own analysis: Estimates of nucleated cell counts were drawn from the amplification of reference gene primers. The data were produced by immunoSEQ multiplex PCR, yet TCRdb's version contains in-frame clones alone and is incomplete. V, J and clone size were drawn from that table, and D and trimming were deduced from the DNA. The sample has 250,000 to 300,000 clones, 86% seen once. In germline, CDR1 is LGHDT, CDR2 YNNKEL (reference sequence). The CDR3 has 16 amino acids. V gave up 8 bases and J gave up 3 bases, with 23 bases separating them. This receptor was identified in a woman between 25 and 40 years old with COVID-19, enrolled during active disease. The sample consisted of peripheral blood. The chain employs TRBV3-1 (or the pseudogene TRBV3-2) and TRBJ2-7, with D tentatively TRBD2 (7 bases). In DNA, the CDR3 is TGTGCCAGCTCCACGTTAAGGGGGGGGCGCCACTACGAGCAGTACTTC. Its protein product is CASSTLRGGRHYEQYF.